The 5 T cell receptor beta chains reported below all come from one sample, sequenced in a study of blood T cells in healthy people across ages. A J-beta primer mix and a sample-barcoded 5' primer were used in a second PCR of about 7 to 12 cycles. TCRdb passed the 5' RACE reads through MiXCR, listing each CDR3 protein once. The sample yields about a million distinct CDR3 sequences, approximately 50% seen once. Sequences were obtained from blood. The receptors come from a woman aged 60-75 years in good health.

V usage is TRBV15 and J usage is TRBJ2-1; 7 bases fit TRBD2. Germline trimming cut 1 base from V and 2 bases from J; bases unmatched to any gene: 11. The CDR3 runs to 18 residues. Germline assignment: CDR1 LNHNV and CDR2 YYDKDF (reference sequence). CDR3 sequence reads: CATSRGALTSDPYNEQFF. In nucleotides, the CDR3 is TGTGCCACCAGCAGAGGTGCCCTAACTAGCGATCCCTACAATGAGCAGTTCTTC. The variable domain in full, with the rest retrieved from reference TRBV15 and TRBJ2-1, is DAMVIQNPRYQVTQFGKPVTLSCSQTLNHNVMYWYQQKSSQAPKLLFHYYDKDFNNEADTPDNFQSRRPNTSFCFLDIRSPGLGDTAMYLCATSRGALTSDPYNEQFFGPGTRLTVL.

The chain links TRBV7-2 to TRBJ2-4; D call uncertain. The germline CDR1 and CDR2 sequences are SGHTA and FQGNSA. The V gene lost 3 bases and the J gene lost 8 bases, with 8 bases spanning the gap. The CDR3 is 12 amino acids. The CDR3 DNA is TGTGCCAGCAGCTTCTTTGATGACATTCAGTACTTC. It yields the protein CASSFFDDIQYF.

About this clonotype: This may stem from a read error, because a much larger clone lies one nucleotide away. J is TRBJ2-1 and V is TRBV11-2; 8 bases fit TRBD2. The CDR3 consists of 15 residues. V was pared by 5 bases and J by 10 bases, with 13 bases of the junction left unmatched. Germline V gives CDR1 SGHAT, CDR2 FQNNGV. The CDR3 is CASSPPGLVGYEQFF. The CDR3 DNA reads as TGTGCCAGCAGCCCTCCGGGACTAGTTGGTTACGAGCAGTTCTTC.

The table lists this clonotype with many counts. V is TRBV12-3 or TRBV12-4 and J is TRBJ2-7; perhaps TRBD1 as D (5 bases). Trimming shortened V by 1 base and J by 7 bases, and 17 bases separated the two germline ends. CDR3 length equals 15 residues. CDR3 region: CASSLGTSSYGEQYF. DNA of the CDR3: TGTGCCAGCAGTTTAGGGACATCCAGTTATGGAGAGCAGTACTTC.

The gene calls are TRBV20-1 and TRBJ2-3, with a possible D match to TRBD2 (5 bases). Germline CDR1 is DFQATT and CDR2 is SNEGSKA (reference sequence). The ends were cut back, 0 bases at V and 1 base at J, with 11 bases in the middle. The CDR3 runs 15 residues. The CDR3 DNA is TGCAGTGCTAGAGATTTCGAGGAGGGCACAGATACGCAGTATTTT. Protein: CSARDFEEGTDTQYF.